This T cell receptor beta chain was documented in a study of beta chain features in type 1 diabetes. The sequenced template was cDNA made from the entire isolated RNA. TCRdb's copy holds only in-frame clones and misses some; the assay was immunoSEQ multiplex PCR. The sample records fewer than 150,000 clones, about 7.1% being singletons. Germline V gene lookup returns CDR1 LGHNA and CDR2 YSLEER. The V end lost 4 bases, the J end lost 4 bases, and 10 bases lay between the germline ends. There are 13 residues in the CDR3. The collection from each donor was one heparinised blood draw averaging around 0.11 L. Each population that was sorted was more than 95% pure. General study findings and limits: Shorter TCRB CDR3s, moderately but significantly so, were found in Type 1 diabetes patients in all four CD4+ subsets. Reduced insertions and increased deletions marked VDJ junctions in type 1 diabetes patients.

Concerning this clone itself: Its target is unknown.

Sequences were obtained from central memory CD4+ T cells from blood. The rearrangement links TRBV4-3 to TRBJ1-1; D is uncertain. This TCR came from a woman aged 30 to 39 in good health. CDR3 region: CASSREYSTEAFF. The CDR3, as DNA: TGCGCCAGCAGCCGAGAATACAGCACTGAAGCTTTCTTT.